This TCR beta chain was profiled in a study of OX40 agonist ivuxolimab in advanced cancers. Broader study findings: The study observed clonal expansion of CD4+ and CD8+ blood T cells by week 6 at 0.1 to 3.0 mg/kg.

The CDR3 covers 15 residues. Germline V gene data show CDR1 as MDHEN and CDR2 as SYDVKM. V lost 3 bases and J lost 0, with 10 bases in between. Profiled with immunoSEQ multiplex PCR; TCRdb holds only in-frame clones, not every one. The table has some 82,000 clones, around 94% seen once; the top ten hold approximately 10%. For this clone: The antigen remains unidentified.

The source is an adult with an advanced solid tumor such as melanoma, head and neck, liver or kidney cancer. The sequences come from CD4+ or CD8+ T cells sorted from blood, collected in a trial of the OX40 agonist ivuxolimab. The rearrangement links TRBV28 to TRBJ2-3; the D gene could be TRBD1 or TRBD2 (5 bases each). For the CDR3, the DNA is TGTGCCAGCAGTTTTTACCGGGACAGCACAGATACGCAGTATTTT. Translated, it gives CASSFYRDSTDTQYF. Combining the CDR3 with reference TRBV28 and TRBJ2-3 gives the whole variable domain DVKVTQSSRYLVKRTGEKVFLECVQDMDHENMFWYRQDPGLGLRLIYFSYDVKMKEKGDIPEGYSVSREKKERFSLILESASTNQTSMYLCASSFYRDSTDTQYFGPGTRLTVL.